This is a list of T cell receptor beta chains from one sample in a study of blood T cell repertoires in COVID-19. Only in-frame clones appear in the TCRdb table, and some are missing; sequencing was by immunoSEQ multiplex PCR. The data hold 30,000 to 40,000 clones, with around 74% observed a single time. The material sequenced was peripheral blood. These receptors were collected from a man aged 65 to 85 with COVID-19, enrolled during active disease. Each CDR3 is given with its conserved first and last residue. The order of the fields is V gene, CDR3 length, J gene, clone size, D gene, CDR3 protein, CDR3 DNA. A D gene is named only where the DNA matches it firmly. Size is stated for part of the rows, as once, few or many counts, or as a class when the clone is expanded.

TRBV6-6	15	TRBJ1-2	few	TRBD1	CASIKGQGGGYGYTF	TGTGCCAGCATCAAGGGACAGGGGGGAGGGTATGGCTACACCTTC
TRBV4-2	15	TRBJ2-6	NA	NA	CASSPRDSGANVLTF	TGTGCCAGCAGCCCGAGAGACTCTGGGGCCAACGTCCTGACTTTC
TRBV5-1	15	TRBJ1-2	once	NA	CASSLEARTSYGYTF	TGCGCCAGCAGCTTGGAGGCGAGGACATCGTATGGCTACACCTTC
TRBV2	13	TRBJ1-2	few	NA	CASSEPRGYGYTF	TGTGCCAGCAGTGAACCCAGGGGCTATGGCTACACCTTC
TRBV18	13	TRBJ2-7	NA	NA	CASSPMGLHEQYF	TGTGCCAGCTCACCTATGGGGCTCCACGAGCAGTACTTC
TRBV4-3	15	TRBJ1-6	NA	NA	CASSQDHDSGSPLHF	TGCGCCAGCAGCCAAGATCACGATTCGGGGTCACCCCTCCACTTT
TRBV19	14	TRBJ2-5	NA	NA	CASSIKAGAETQYF	TGTGCCAGTAGTATAAAGGCAGGGGCAGAGACCCAGTACTTC
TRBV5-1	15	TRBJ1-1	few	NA	CASSLAPLVNTEAFF	TGCGCCAGCAGCTTGGCCCCTCTAGTGAACACTGAAGCTTTCTTT
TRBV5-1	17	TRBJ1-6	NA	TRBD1	CASSSSGTGASNSPLHF	TGCGCCAGCAGCTCTTCCGGGACAGGGGCGTCAAATTCACCCCTCCACTTT
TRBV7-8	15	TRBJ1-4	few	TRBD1	CASSLGGQGAVKLFF	TGTGCCAGCAGCTTAGGAGGCCAGGGGGCCGTAAAACTGTTTTTT
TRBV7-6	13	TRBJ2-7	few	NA	CASSQILGGEQYF	TGTGCCAGCAGCCAAATACTAGGCGGCGAGCAGTACTTC
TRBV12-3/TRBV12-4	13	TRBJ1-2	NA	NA	CASTKHRANFCTF	TGTGCCAGCACCAAACACAGGGCAAATTTTTGCACCTTC
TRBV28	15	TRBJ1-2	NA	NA	CASSQGARTTYGYTF	TGTGCCAGCAGCCAAGGGGCCAGAACCACCTATGGCTACACCTTC
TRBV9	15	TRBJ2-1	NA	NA	CASSVDSGSYNEQFF	TGTGCCAGCAGCGTAGATTCGGGCTCCTACAATGAGCAGTTCTTC
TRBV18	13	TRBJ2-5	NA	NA	CASSPGNQETQYF	TGTGCCAGCTCCCCCGGGAACCAAGAGACCCAGTACTTC
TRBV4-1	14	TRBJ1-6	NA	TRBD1	CASSPGTATSPLHF	TGCGCCAGCAGCCCCGGGACAGCGACGTCACCCCTCCACTTT
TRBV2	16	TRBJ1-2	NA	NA	CASSEAEWISRYGYTF	TGTGCCAGCAGTGAAGCCGAATGGATTAGCCGGTATGGCTACACCTTC
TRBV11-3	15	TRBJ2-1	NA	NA	CASSLDALAGNEQFF	TGTGCCAGCAGCTTAGATGCCCTAGCTGGAAATGAGCAGTTCTTC
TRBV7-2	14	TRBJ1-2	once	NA	CASSSYRYFYGYTF	TGTGCCAGCAGCTCCTACAGATACTTCTATGGCTACACCTTC
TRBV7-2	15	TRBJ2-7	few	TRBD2	CASSQLAGESYEQYF	TGTGCCAGCAGCCAACTAGCGGGGGAGTCCTACGAGCAGTACTTC
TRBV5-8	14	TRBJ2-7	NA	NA	CASSWRASSYEQYF	TGTGCCAGCAGCTGGCGGGCGAGCTCCTACGAGCAGTACTTC
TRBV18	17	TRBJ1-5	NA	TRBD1	CASSPLDRGAKNQPQHF	TGTGCCAGCTCACCATTGGACAGGGGGGCCAAAAATCAGCCCCAGCATTTT
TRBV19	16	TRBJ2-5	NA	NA	CASSIVGGNLQETQYF	TGTGCCAGTAGTATAGTCGGCGGGAACCTCCAAGAGACCCAGTACTTC
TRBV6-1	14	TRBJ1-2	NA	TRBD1	CASSELQGQGGYTF	TGTGCCAGCAGTGAACTACAGGGGCAAGGAGGCTACACCTTC
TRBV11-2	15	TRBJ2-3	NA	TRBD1	CASRKTGYLTDTQYF	TGTGCCAGCAGGAAGACAGGGTACCTCACAGATACGCAGTATTTT
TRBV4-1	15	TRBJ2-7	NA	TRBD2	CASSHGLVSTYEQYF	TGCGCCAGCAGTCATGGACTAGTCTCTACGTACGAGCAGTACTTC
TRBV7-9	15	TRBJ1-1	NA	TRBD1	CASSRTGQGNTEAFF	TGTGCCAGCAGCCGAACGGGACAGGGAAACACTGAAGCTTTCTTT
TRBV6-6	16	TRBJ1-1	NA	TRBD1	CASSSRAGTGNTEAFF	TGTGCCAGCAGTTCAAGGGCCGGGACAGGGAACACTGAAGCTTTCTTT
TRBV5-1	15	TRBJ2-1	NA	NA	CASSLDPGDYNEQFF	TGCGCCAGCAGCTTGGATCCAGGGGATTACAATGAGCAGTTCTTC
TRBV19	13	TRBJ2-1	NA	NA	CASRTDPYNEQFF	TGTGCCAGCAGAACCGATCCCTACAATGAGCAGTTCTTC
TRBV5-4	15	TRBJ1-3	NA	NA	CASSLEGAAGNTIYF	TGTGCCAGCAGCTTGGAAGGGGCGGCAGGAAACACCATATATTTT
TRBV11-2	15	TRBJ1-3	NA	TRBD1	CASSSDQGAGNTIYF	TGTGCCAGCAGCTCCGACCAGGGGGCTGGAAACACCATATATTTT
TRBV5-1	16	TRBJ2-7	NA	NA	CASSLTLYALRHEQYF	TGCGCCAGCAGCTTGACCCTATATGCCTTGAGGCACGAGCAGTACTTC
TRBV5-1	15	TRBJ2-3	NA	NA	CASSLGWGRTDTQYF	TGCGCCAGCAGCTTGGGCTGGGGGCGTACAGATACGCAGTATTTT
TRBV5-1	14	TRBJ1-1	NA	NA	CASSSMGRETEAFF	TGCGCCAGCAGCTCGATGGGACGGGAGACTGAAGCTTTCTTT
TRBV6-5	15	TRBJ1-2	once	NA	CASSYSNAGIYGYTF	TGTGCCAGCAGTTACTCGAACGCGGGGATCTATGGCTACACCTTC
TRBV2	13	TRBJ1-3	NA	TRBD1	CADRQGASGTIYF	TGTGCCGACAGACAGGGGGCTTCAGGCACCATATATTTT
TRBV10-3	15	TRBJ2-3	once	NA	CAISLRQGITDTQYF	TGTGCCATCAGCCTACGCCAGGGAATCACAGATACGCAGTATTTT
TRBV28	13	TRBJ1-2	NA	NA	CASSLEQAYGYTF	TGTGCCAGCAGTTTGGAACAGGCATATGGCTACACCTTC
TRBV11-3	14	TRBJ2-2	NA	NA	CASSFPGSTGELFF	TGTGCCAGCAGCTTTCCGGGGAGCACCGGGGAGCTGTTTTTT
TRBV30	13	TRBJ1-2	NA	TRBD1	CAWTSQGAGGYTF	TGTGCCTGGACCTCACAGGGGGCAGGTGGCTACACCTTC
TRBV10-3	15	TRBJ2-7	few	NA	CAISVGPEGNYEQYF	TGTGCCATCAGTGTGGGGCCCGAAGGGAACTACGAGCAGTACTTC
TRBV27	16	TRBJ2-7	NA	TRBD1	CASRLPGQGKTYEQYF	TGTGCCAGCCGCCTCCCGGGACAGGGAAAGACCTACGAGCAGTACTTC
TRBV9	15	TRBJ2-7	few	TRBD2	CASSASGVTLNEQYF	TGTGCCAGCAGCGCTAGCGGGGTGACGTTGAACGAGCAGTACTTC
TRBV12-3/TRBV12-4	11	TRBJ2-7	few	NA	CASSLGYEQYF	TGTGCCAGCAGCCTCGGCTACGAGCAGTACTTC
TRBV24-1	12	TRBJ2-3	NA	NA	CATSDLLDTQYF	TGTGCCACCAGTGACCTCTTGGATACGCAGTATTTT
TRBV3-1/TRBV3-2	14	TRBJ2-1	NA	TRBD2	CASTYSGGRNEQFF	TGTGCCAGCACCTATAGCGGGGGGAGGAATGAGCAGTTCTTC
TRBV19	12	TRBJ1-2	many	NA	CASKEGNYGYTF	TGTGCCAGTAAGGAGGGAAACTATGGCTACACCTTC
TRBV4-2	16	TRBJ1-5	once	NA	CASSQVDIGARQPQHF	TGTGCCAGCAGCCAAGTCGACATCGGTGCAAGGCAGCCCCAGCATTTT
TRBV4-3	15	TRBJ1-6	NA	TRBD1	CASSQNQGAGSPLHF	TGCGCCAGCAGCCAAAATCAGGGGGCAGGTTCACCCCTCCACTTT
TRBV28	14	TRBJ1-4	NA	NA	CAIKGGGASEKLFF	TGTGCCATCAAAGGAGGGGGGGCTAGTGAAAAACTGTTTTTT
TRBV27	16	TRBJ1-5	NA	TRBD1	CASSSFDRGGNQPQHF	TGTGCCAGCAGTTCCTTCGACAGGGGCGGCAATCAGCCCCAGCATTTT
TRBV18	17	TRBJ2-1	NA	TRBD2	CASSLTAGTSGTREQFF	TGTGCCAGCTCACTGACGGCCGGGACTAGCGGGACACGTGAGCAGTTCTTC
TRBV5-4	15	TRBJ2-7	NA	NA	CASSLQGRSSYEQYF	TGTGCCAGCAGCTTGCAGGGGCGAAGTTCCTACGAGCAGTACTTC